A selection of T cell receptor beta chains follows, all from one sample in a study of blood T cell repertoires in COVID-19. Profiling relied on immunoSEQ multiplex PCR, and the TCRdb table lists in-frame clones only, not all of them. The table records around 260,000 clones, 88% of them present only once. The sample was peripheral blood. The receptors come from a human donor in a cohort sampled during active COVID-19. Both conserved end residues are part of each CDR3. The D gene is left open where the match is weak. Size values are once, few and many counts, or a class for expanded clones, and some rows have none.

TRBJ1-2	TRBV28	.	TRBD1	TGTGCCTTGAGGGGGCAGGGAGAATTCTATGGCTACACCTTC	CALRGQGEFYGYTF
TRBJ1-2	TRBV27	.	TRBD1	TGTGCCAGCAGTTTATCCGGGACAGGATATGGCTACACCTTC	CASSLSGTGYGYTF
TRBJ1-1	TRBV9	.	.	TGTGCCAGCAGCGTAGACCGGGTAGATGGGAGCACTGAAGCTTTCTTT	CASSVDRVDGSTEAFF
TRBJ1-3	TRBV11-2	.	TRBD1	TGTGCCAGCAGTTTTACCCGGACAGGGGAAGGAAACACCATATATTTT	CASSFTRTGEGNTIYF
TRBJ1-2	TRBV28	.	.	TGTGCCAGCAGTACGACAGTGCCTAATGGTAAAGGCTACACCTTC	CASSTTVPNGKGYTF
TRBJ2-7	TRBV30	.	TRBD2	TGTGCCTGGAGTCAACTAGCGGGGGAGGAGCAGTACTTC	CAWSQLAGEEQYF
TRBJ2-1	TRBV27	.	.	TGTGCCAGCAATCCGCCGGGTAGGCCAAGTTCACATGAGCAGTTCTTC	CASNPPGRPSSHEQFF
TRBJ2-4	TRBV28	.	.	TGTGCCAGCACCGAGTCGACCAAAAACATTCAGTACTTC	CASTESTKNIQYF
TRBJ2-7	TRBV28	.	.	TGTGCCAGCAGTTTATGGTCCGGCCAGGGGCTGGATGAGTACTTC	CASSLWSGQGLDEYF
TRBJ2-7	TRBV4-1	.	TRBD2	TGCGCCAGCAGCTACCGGACTAGCGGAGCCTACGAGCAGTACTTC	CASSYRTSGAYEQYF
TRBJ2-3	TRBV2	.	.	TGTGCCAGCAGTCTGGGAGGCACAGATACGCAGTATTTT	CASSLGGTDTQYF
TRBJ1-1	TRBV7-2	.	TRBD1	TGTGCCAGCAGCCTGCGACCCGGGACAGGGAACACTGAAGCTTTCTTT	CASSLRPGTGNTEAFF
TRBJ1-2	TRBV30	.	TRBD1	TGTGCCTGGAGCACAGGGGCCACGGGGGGCTACACCTTC	CAWSTGATGGYTF
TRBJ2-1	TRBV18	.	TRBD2	TGTGCCAGCTCACCGATGCAGCGGGGCCTGAGCTCCTACAATGAGCAGTTCTTC	CASSPMQRGLSSYNEQFF
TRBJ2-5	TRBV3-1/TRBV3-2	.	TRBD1	TGTGCCAGCAGCAGCGCCTCCGGGACAGGATCAGAGACCCAGTACTTC	CASSSASGTGSETQYF
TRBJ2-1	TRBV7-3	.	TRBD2	TGTGCCAGCAGCTCGGGACTAGGGGATGAGCAGTTCTTC	CASSSGLGDEQFF
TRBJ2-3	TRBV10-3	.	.	TGTGCCATCAGTGTTTGGGGAGCAGATACGCAGTATTTT	CAISVWGADTQYF
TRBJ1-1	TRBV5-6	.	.	TGTGCCAGCAGCTTGGGGTTTAGGAACACTGAAGCTTTCTTT	CASSLGFRNTEAFF
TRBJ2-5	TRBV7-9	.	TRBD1	TGTGCCAGCAGCTCACCGGGACAGGGGATGAGGACCCAGTACTTC	CASSSPGQGMRTQYF
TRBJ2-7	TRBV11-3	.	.	TGTGCCAGCAGCTTAGCCTTAACTTACCTTTACGAGCAGTACTTC	CASSLALTYLYEQYF
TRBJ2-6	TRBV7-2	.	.	TGTGCCAGCAGCTTAGATGCGTCTGGGGCCAACGTCCTGACTTTC	CASSLDASGANVLTF
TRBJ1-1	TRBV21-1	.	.	TGTGCCAGCAGCAAAGTAGCCAGGGATGTGAACACTGAAGCTTTCTTT	CASSKVARDVNTEAFF
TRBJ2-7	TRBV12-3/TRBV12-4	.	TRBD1	TGTGCCAGCAGTACGACAGGGGTCTACGAGCAGTACTTC	CASSTTGVYEQYF
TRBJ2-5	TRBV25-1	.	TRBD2	TGTGCCAGCAGTGGAGCCGGGACTAGACCACTCCAAGAGACCCAGTACTTC	CASSGAGTRPLQETQYF
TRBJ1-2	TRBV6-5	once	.	TGTGCCAGCAGGGCCCCCGGGGACTATGGCTACACCTTC	CASRAPGDYGYTF